This record covers a single T cell receptor (beta chain). Antigen: not known. The CDR3 has 24 amino acids. This record belongs to a study of human versus mouse CDR3 diversity and MHC coevolution. TCRdb keeps only in-frame clones here, not all; method: immunoSEQ multiplex PCR. The sample records around 74,000 clones, approximately 90% being singletons. Regarding the study as a whole: By iCHAO1, human TCR beta clonotypes numbered some 1.6 million, the most.

This receptor was taken from a person between 25 and 69 years old in good health. Sequencing was done on a sample of naive CD4+ T cells from blood. This sample's subset: CD45RO-negative CD62L-positive naive CD4 T cells. The V call is TRBV12-2, the J call TRBJ2-3; the table's D call TRBD1 went unverified against the DNA. TRBV12-2 has pseudogene status. The CDR3 reads CASGTPINFSQQGQGVSETDTQYF. In DNA, the CDR3 is TGTGCAAGTGGGACCCCCATAAATTTTAGTCAGCAGGGACAGGGGGTTTCAGAGACAGATACGCAGTATTTT.